The present T cell receptor beta chain was sequenced within a study of control samples from healthy donors and cancer patients. The sample holds one count of this clone. Only in-frame clones appear in the TCRdb table, and some are missing; sequencing was by immunoSEQ multiplex PCR. Of about 120,000 clones in the sample, 93% were seen once. The ends lost 4 bases at V and 6 bases at J; junction bases unmatched: 7. Germline V gene sequence: CDR1 SNHLY, CDR2 FYNNEI. The CDR3 sequence is 15 residues long. Input material: blood. This TCR was sampled from a man between 25 and 39 years old in good health. The gene calls are TRBV2 and TRBJ1-4; 8 nucleotides align to TRBD1. CDR3 in amino acids: CASSASETGDEKLFF. CDR3 bases: TGTGCCAGCAGTGCCAGTGAGACAGGGGATGAAAAACTGTTTTTT.